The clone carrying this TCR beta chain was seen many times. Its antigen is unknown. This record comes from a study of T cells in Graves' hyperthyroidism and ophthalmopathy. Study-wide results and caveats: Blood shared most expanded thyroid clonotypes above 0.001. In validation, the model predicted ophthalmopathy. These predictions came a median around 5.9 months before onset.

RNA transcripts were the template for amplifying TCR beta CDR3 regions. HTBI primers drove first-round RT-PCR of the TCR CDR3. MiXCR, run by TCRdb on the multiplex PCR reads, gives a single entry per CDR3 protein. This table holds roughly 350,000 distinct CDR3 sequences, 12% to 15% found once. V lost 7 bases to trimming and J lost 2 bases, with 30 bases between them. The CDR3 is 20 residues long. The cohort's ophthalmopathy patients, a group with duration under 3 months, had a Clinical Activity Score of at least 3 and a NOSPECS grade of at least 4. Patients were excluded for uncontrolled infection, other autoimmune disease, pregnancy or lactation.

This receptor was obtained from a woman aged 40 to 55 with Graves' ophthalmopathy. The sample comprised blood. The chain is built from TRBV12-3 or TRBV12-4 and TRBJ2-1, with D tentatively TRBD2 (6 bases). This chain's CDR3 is CASMRLGVERRVTPYNEQFF. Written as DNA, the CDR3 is TGTGCCAGCATGCGACTGGGGGTAGAGAGGAGGGTTACCCCCTACAATGAGCAGTTCTTC.